The rows below give T cell receptor beta chains drawn from one sample of a study of metastatic and nonmetastatic thyroid tumors. TCRdb used MiXCR to call clones anew from the PCR reads. The table has roughly 70,000 clones, around 18% seen once. The sample comprised blood. The receptor source for this set is a female donor with papillary thyroid cancer or a benign thyroid nodule (not recorded which). Some clones in this sample may be carry-over from other donors' samples. Each CDR3 is given without its conserved first and last residue. Fields, in order: V gene, J gene, D gene, CDR3 protein. D genes are given only for firm matches.

v_gene: TRBV20-1
j_gene: TRBJ1-4
d_gene: NA
CDR3aa: SAPWLEGEKLF

v_gene: TRBV7-3
j_gene: TRBJ2-2
d_gene: TRBD1
CDR3aa: ASRQGASTGELF

v_gene: TRBV9
j_gene: TRBJ2-2
d_gene: TRBD2
CDR3aa: ASSARGTSGPQNTGELF

v_gene: TRBV27
j_gene: TRBJ2-4
d_gene: NA
CDR3aa: ASSFTLLPVAKNIQY

v_gene: TRBV25-1
j_gene: TRBJ2-7
d_gene: NA
CDR3aa: ASSHRLSYEQY

v_gene: TRBV19
j_gene: TRBJ2-7
d_gene: TRBD1
CDR3aa: ASTTGTGNSYEQY

v_gene: TRBV12-3/TRBV12-4
j_gene: TRBJ2-1
d_gene: NA
CDR3aa: ASSQFFYLQGGDEQF

v_gene: TRBV5-1
j_gene: TRBJ2-2
d_gene: NA
CDR3aa: ASSLTWNSNTGQLF

v_gene: TRBV6-1
j_gene: TRBJ1-2
d_gene: TRBD1
CDR3aa: ASSASLRDRVNGYT

v_gene: TRBV10-1
j_gene: TRBJ1-1
d_gene: NA
CDR3aa: ASMRDVGNTEAF

v_gene: TRBV18
j_gene: TRBJ2-2
d_gene: NA
CDR3aa: ASSRRTLAQAGELF

v_gene: TRBV5-1
j_gene: TRBJ2-7
d_gene: TRBD2
CDR3aa: ASSLTSGDSYEQY

v_gene: TRBV2
j_gene: TRBJ2-7
d_gene: NA
CDR3aa: ASSEVLRPYEQY

v_gene: TRBV5-1
j_gene: TRBJ2-3
d_gene: TRBD1
CDR3aa: ASSFGQGATFDTQY

v_gene: TRBV28
j_gene: TRBJ2-7
d_gene: NA
CDR3aa: ASARIGTSYEQY

v_gene: TRBV6-1
j_gene: TRBJ2-5
d_gene: NA
CDR3aa: ASSRDPKETQY

v_gene: TRBV4-3
j_gene: TRBJ1-2
d_gene: NA
CDR3aa: ASSQDKARGAGGYT

v_gene: TRBV20-1
j_gene: TRBJ2-2
d_gene: NA
CDR3aa: SDHRRGGRPGELF

v_gene: TRBV28
j_gene: TRBJ1-4
d_gene: TRBD1
CDR3aa: ASSRGGKNEKLF

v_gene: TRBV28
j_gene: TRBJ2-1
d_gene: TRBD1
CDR3aa: ASSPDRGANNEQF

v_gene: TRBV6-2/TRBV6-3
j_gene: TRBJ2-7
d_gene: NA
CDR3aa: ASSYFGSFSYEQY

v_gene: TRBV20-1
j_gene: TRBJ1-3
d_gene: NA
CDR3aa: SASYGGNTIY

v_gene: TRBV10-3
j_gene: TRBJ2-1
d_gene: TRBD1
CDR3aa: AISDSGTGGNNEQF

v_gene: TRBV11-1
j_gene: TRBJ2-7
d_gene: TRBD1
CDR3aa: ASSFLNPPSGGGSYEQY

v_gene: TRBV6-1
j_gene: TRBJ1-4
d_gene: TRBD1
CDR3aa: ASSGDSSNEKLF

v_gene: TRBV4-1
j_gene: TRBJ2-1
d_gene: NA
CDR3aa: ASSQLNMVSYNEQF

v_gene: TRBV11-2
j_gene: TRBJ1-2
d_gene: NA
CDR3aa: ASSSAIDRCYVYT

v_gene: TRBV5-6
j_gene: TRBJ2-5
d_gene: NA
CDR3aa: ASSLGGGSPLETQY

v_gene: TRBV7-8
j_gene: TRBJ1-4
d_gene: NA
CDR3aa: ASSFSGGRGEKLF

v_gene: TRBV6-2/TRBV6-3
j_gene: TRBJ2-1
d_gene: TRBD2
CDR3aa: ASSYSKPGAGGGDEQF

v_gene: TRBV4-1
j_gene: TRBJ1-1
d_gene: TRBD1
CDR3aa: ASSPGQGRTEAF

v_gene: TRBV7-7
j_gene: TRBJ2-3
d_gene: NA
CDR3aa: ASSLARGDTQY

v_gene: TRBV12-3/TRBV12-4
j_gene: TRBJ1-1
d_gene: NA
CDR3aa: PSSRSISEAF

v_gene: TRBV10-2
j_gene: TRBJ1-1
d_gene: NA
CDR3aa: ASSGAGANLNTEAF

v_gene: TRBV10-1
j_gene: TRBJ2-2
d_gene: TRBD2
CDR3aa: ASSAAGGPLAGELF

v_gene: TRBV24-1
j_gene: TRBJ2-2
d_gene: TRBD1
CDR3aa: ATSDLDRDTGELF

v_gene: TRBV29-1
j_gene: TRBJ2-5
d_gene: TRBD1
CDR3aa: SVDLLVTGLETQY

v_gene: TRBV19
j_gene: TRBJ2-5
d_gene: NA
CDR3aa: ASSFQQGETQY

v_gene: TRBV6-1
j_gene: TRBJ1-5
d_gene: NA
CDR3aa: ASSENVGTIDQPQH